Reported below is one T cell receptor (beta chain). The antigen is undetermined. Researchers ran the PCR with 60 Vbeta and 13 Jbeta primers. Data came from immunoSEQ multiplex PCR; TCRdb stores just in-frame clones and leaves some out. The data contain around 120,000 clones, over 65% of them seen just once; the ten biggest clones take up 2.5% to 3.5%. Trimming took off 3 bases at V and 0 bases at J, with 9 bases between the two ends. CDR1 is SGHTA, CDR2 FQGNSA, per germline. The CDR3 length is 15 residues. The data derive from a study of cytomegalovirus exposure and HLA in healthy donors. Study-wide results and limits: The investigators catalogued 150 to 200 TCR beta chains as cytomegalovirus-associated.

This chain connects TRBV7-2 to TRBJ1-5; D gene ambiguous. The sequenced sample was PBMCs. This clonotype was sampled from a woman aged 35 to 49 in good health and CMV-seropositive. CDR3 nucleotides: TGTGCCAGCAGCTTCGGCAGGTCTAGCAATCAGCCCCAGCATTTT. Translation gives CASSFGRSSNQPQHF.